This T cell receptor beta chain originates from a study of blood T cell repertoires in COVID-19. Study as a whole: Samples representing acute and convalescent COVID-19 were sourced from the United States, Italy and Spain. PBMCs, B-cell-depleted T cells, or T cells provided the cDNA or gDNA that made up the material.

Grouping used clinical history reported by participants in a survey and questionnaire. The germline V gene encodes CDR1 MNHEY and CDR2 SMNVEV (reference sequence). The CDR3 loop spans 16 amino acids. With 4 bases removed from V and 4 bases from J, the gap between germline ends came to 18 bases. Sequencing was performed with immunoSEQ multiplex PCR; in TCRdb, only in-frame clones are kept and a portion is missing. The data show about 330,000 clones, with over 75% seen just once and over 4.5% held by the top ten. The chain combines TRBV27 with TRBJ2-3; no firm D call. This TCR was recovered from a man aged 25 to 45 who had recovered from COVID-19. Sequenced input: PBMCs or T cells enriched from blood (not recorded which). The CDR3: CASSSPHSLFPDTQYF. The CDR3 DNA reads TGTGCCAGCAGTTCTCCACATTCGTTATTCCCAGATACGCAGTATTTT.